Below are 4 T cell receptor beta chains sequenced from a single sample in a study of blood T cells in healthy people across ages. Together with a sample-barcoded 5' primer, a J-beta primer mix was included in a second PCR lasting about 6 to 11 cycles. Using its own MiXCR run on the 5' RACE reads, TCRdb lists one record per CDR3 protein. The data show some 550,000 distinct CDR3 sequences, 45% to 55% seen once. Sequenced: blood. These receptors came from a man older than 75 in good health.

The chain carries TRBV7-9 and TRBJ2-4; the match to TRBD2 covers 7 bases. Germline loops: CDR1 SEHNR, CDR2 FQNEAQ (reference sequence). V trimming: 7 bases; J trimming: 1 base; junction bases outside the gene matches: 10. This CDR3 spans 16 amino acids. CDR3 in amino acids: CASTMWGEGAKNIQYF. CDR3 DNA: TGTGCCAGCACCATGTGGGGGGAGGGGGCCAAAAACATTCAGTACTTC.

The rearrangement links TRBV6-2 or TRBV6-3 to TRBJ1-1; no clear D gene. Trimming stripped 7 bases from V and 7 bases from J, with 16 bases between. The CDR3 runs to 13 residues. The germline V gene has CDR1 MNHEY and CDR2 SVGEGT. In DNA, the CDR3 is TGTGCCAGCACCAATACTCCGACGGGTGAAGCTTTCTTT. Its protein is CASTNTPTGEAFF.

The chain is built from TRBV7-2 and TRBJ2-4, with D perhaps TRBD1 (6 bases). The CDR3 consists of 15 residues. Between the trimmed V and J ends, which lost 1 base and 0 bases, there was a span of 7 bases. The germline CDR1 and CDR2 sequences are SGHTA and FQGNSA. CDR3 amino acids: CASSLGQVAKNIQYF. As DNA, the CDR3 is TGTGCCAGCAGCTTAGGACAGGTAGCCAAAAACATTCAGTACTTC.

V gene TRBV15 combines with J gene TRBJ2-4, with D possibly matching TRBD2 (5 bases). TRBJ2-5 explains the end of the DNA better; the J call may be wrong. The CDR3 runs to 15 residues. CDR1 and CDR2 from the germline V gene are LNHNV and YYDKDF (reference sequence). The DNA of the CDR3 is TGTGCCACCAGCAGAGGTCCTAGCAGCCAAGAGACCCAGTACTTC. It specifies CATSRGPSSQETQYF.